This is a list of T cell receptor beta chains from one sample in a study of shared clonotypes between healthy human individuals. Sequencing was performed with immunoSEQ multiplex PCR; in TCRdb, only in-frame clones are kept and a portion is missing. Of over a million clones in the sample, roughly 75% were seen once. Sequenced material: memory CD4+ T cells sorted from blood. Receptors originate from a man between 18 and 35 years old in good health. CDR3s leave out the opening cysteine and the closing phenylalanine or tryptophan. Fields, in order: V gene, J gene, CDR3 protein.

>TRBV6-6|TRBJ1-5
ASRVGGAIQPQH
>TRBV11-2|TRBJ2-5
ASSLAGGLSPQETQY
>TRBV10-3|TRBJ1-5
AISESLGTNQPQH
>TRBV6-1|TRBJ1-6
ASGVQRNNSPLH
>TRBV21-1|TRBJ2-3
ASSKGSSSTDTQY
>TRBV5-1|TRBJ2-3
ASRGGYSTDTQY
>TRBV6-5|TRBJ1-5
ASRPTGASNQPQH
>TRBV6-1|TRBJ2-3
ASSRGGASTDTQY
>TRBV10-3|TRBJ2-2
AISGVRAGELF
>TRBV5-1|TRBJ1-4
ASSLAGASLNEKLF
>TRBV27|TRBJ2-1
ASSLSWVTSVSSYNEQF
>TRBV7-2|TRBJ1-1
ASSFFSGSRTEAF
>TRBV7-6|TRBJ2-3
ASSLRASGGYSTDTQY
>TRBV5-1|TRBJ2-1
ASQSLAGGYNEQF
>TRBV7-9|TRBJ2-7
ASSPQVGEQY
>TRBV5-1|TRBJ2-7
ASSSRTGSSYEQY
>TRBV29-1|TRBJ1-2
SVLDPGGYT
>TRBV6-6|TRBJ1-1
ASKSSGDRQFPF
>TRBV19|TRBJ2-7
ATSSGRPSYEQY
>TRBV5-4|TRBJ2-3
ASSLGPTADTQY
>TRBV30|TRBJ1-4
AWNRETNEKLF
>TRBV2|TRBJ2-7
ASSEGGSYEQY
>TRBV9|TRBJ2-7
ASSLRGQGSYEQY
>TRBV4-1|TRBJ2-1
ASSQELGEQF
>TRBV28|TRBJ2-6
ASSSIAGNSGANVLT
>TRBV2|TRBJ2-3
ASRGTGLSTDTQY
>TRBV5-4|TRBJ1-4
ASSLDRSDEKLF
>TRBV10-2|TRBJ2-6
ASRAGQGAAAGANVLT
>TRBV21-1|TRBJ1-1
ASSKKGVGGTEAF
>TRBV9|TRBJ2-7
ASSVPRLELFYEQY
>TRBV4-1|TRBJ1-6
ASSQDPSRAAYNSPLH
>TRBV2|TRBJ2-3
ASSLSGRGTDTQY
>TRBV30|TRBJ1-6
AWSVQAGPSPLH
>TRBV21-1|TRBJ1-2
ASSKGKWVRFNYGYT